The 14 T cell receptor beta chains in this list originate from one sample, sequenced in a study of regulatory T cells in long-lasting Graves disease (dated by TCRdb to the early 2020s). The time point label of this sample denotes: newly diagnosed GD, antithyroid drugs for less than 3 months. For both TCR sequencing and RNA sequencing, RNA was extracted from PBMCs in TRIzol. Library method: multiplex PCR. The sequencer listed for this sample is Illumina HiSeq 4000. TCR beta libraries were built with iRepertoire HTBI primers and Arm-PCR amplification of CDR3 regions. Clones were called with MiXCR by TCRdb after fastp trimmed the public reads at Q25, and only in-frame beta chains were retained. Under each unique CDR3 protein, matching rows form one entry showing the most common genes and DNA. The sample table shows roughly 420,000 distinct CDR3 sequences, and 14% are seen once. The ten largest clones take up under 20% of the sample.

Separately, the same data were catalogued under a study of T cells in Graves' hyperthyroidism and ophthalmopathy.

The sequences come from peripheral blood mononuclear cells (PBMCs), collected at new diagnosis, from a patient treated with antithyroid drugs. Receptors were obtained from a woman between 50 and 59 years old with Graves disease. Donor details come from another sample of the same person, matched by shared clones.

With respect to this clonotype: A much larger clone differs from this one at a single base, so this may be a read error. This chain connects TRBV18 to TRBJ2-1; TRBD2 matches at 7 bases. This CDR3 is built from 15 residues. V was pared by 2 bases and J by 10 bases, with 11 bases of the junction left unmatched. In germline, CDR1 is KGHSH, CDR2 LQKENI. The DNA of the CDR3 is TGTGCCAGCTCACCAGGGACTACCCTTACACACGAGCAGTTCTTC. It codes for CASSPGTTLTHEQFF.

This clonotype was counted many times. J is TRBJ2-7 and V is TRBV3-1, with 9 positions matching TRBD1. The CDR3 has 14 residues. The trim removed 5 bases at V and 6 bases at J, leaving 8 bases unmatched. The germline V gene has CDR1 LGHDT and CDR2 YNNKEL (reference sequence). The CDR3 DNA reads TGTGCCAGCAGCGAGACAGGGGGATTCGGCGAGCAGTACTTC. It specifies CASSETGGFGEQYF.

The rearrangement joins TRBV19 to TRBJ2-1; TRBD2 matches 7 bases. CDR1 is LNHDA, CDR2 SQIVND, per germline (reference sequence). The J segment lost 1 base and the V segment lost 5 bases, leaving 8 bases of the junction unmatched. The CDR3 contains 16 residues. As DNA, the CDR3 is TGTGCCAGTAGTTTCCAGGCGGGAGATTCCTACAATGAGCAGTTCTTC. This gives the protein CASSFQAGDSYNEQFF.

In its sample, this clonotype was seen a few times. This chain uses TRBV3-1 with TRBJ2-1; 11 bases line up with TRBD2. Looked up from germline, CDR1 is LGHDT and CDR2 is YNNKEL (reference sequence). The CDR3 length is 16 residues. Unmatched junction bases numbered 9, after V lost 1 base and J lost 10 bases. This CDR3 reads CASSQVIAGGPGEQFF. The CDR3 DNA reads TGTGCCAGCAGCCAAGTAATAGCGGGAGGGCCAGGCGAGCAGTTCTTC.

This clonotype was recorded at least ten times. In DNA, the CDR3 is TGTGCCAGCAGCTCGCGACGGAGCAGGAGTGCTCAGCCCCAGCATTTT. It codes for CASSSRRSRSAQPQHF. The chain employs TRBV13 and TRBJ1-5; D is unresolved. Trimming cost V 4 bases and J 6 bases, with 19 bases left between them. The CDR3 has 16 residues. The V gene's germline CDR1 is PRHDT and CDR2 FYEKMQ (reference sequence).

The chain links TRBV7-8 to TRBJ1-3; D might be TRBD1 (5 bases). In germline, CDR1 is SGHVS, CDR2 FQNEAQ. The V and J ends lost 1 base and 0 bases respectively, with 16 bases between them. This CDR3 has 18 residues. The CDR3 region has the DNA TGTGCCAGCAGCTTAGAAGGGCAGGGCGTCCGCTCTGGAAACACCATATATTTT. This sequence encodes CASSLEGQGVRSGNTIYF.

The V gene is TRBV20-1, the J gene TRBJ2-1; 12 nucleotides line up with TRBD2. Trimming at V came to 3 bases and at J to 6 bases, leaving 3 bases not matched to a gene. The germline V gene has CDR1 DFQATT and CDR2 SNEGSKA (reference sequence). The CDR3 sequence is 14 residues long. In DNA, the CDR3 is TGCAGTGCTAGCGGACTAGCGGGAAGCAATGAGCAGTTCTTC. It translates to CSASGLAGSNEQFF.

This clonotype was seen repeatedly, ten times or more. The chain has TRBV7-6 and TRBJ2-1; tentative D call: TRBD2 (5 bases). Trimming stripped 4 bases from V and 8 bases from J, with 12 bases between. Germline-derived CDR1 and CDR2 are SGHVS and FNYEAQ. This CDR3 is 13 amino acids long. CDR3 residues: CASSSVGAHEQFF. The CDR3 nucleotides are TGTGCCAGCAGCTCAGTGGGAGCGCATGAGCAGTTCTTC.

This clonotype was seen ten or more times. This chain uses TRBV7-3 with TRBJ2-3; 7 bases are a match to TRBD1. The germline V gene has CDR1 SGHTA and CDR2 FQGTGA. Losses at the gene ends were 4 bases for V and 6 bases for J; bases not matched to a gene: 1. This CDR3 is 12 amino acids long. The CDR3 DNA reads TGTGCCAGCAGCTCGGGACAGGATACGCAGTATTTT. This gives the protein CASSSGQDTQYF.

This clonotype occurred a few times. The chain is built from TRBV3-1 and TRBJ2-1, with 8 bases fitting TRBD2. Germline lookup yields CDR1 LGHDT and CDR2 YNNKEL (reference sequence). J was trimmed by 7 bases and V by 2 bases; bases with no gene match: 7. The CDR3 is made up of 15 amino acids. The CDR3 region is CASSQLTGGKNEQFF. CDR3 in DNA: TGTGCCAGCAGCCAATTAACGGGAGGGAAGAATGAGCAGTTCTTC.

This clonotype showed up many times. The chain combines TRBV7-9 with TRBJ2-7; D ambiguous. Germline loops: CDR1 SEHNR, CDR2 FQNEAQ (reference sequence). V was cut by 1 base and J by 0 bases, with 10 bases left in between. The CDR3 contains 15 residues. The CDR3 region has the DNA TGTGCCAGCAGCTTAGGGGTTAGTCACTCCTACGAGCAGTACTTC. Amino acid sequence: CASSLGVSHSYEQYF.

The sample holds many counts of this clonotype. The CDR3 DNA reads TGTGCCAGCAGTGCCAGGGTGATGAACACTGAAGCTTTCTTT. Amino acids: CASSARVMNTEAFF. The chain links TRBV2 to TRBJ1-1; D is possibly TRBD1 (5 bases). The CDR3 has 14 residues. V was clipped by 4 bases and J by 0 bases, with 9 bases between them. Looked up from germline, CDR1 is SNHLY and CDR2 is FYNNEI.

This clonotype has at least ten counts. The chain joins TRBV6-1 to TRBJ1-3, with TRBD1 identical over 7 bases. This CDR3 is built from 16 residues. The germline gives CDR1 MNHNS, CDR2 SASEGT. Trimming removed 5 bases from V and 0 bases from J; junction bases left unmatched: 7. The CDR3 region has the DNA TGTGCCAGCAGTAAGGACAGGAGAAGCTCTGGAAACACCATATATTTT. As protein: CASSKDRRSSGNTIYF.

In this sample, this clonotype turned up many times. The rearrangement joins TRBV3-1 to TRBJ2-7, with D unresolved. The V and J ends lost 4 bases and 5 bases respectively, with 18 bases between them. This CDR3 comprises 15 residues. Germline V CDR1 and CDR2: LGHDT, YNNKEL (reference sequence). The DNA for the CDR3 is TGTGCCAGCAGCCCCCCCCCGGGCATAGTCGACGAGCAGTACTTC. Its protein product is CASSPPPGIVDEQYF.